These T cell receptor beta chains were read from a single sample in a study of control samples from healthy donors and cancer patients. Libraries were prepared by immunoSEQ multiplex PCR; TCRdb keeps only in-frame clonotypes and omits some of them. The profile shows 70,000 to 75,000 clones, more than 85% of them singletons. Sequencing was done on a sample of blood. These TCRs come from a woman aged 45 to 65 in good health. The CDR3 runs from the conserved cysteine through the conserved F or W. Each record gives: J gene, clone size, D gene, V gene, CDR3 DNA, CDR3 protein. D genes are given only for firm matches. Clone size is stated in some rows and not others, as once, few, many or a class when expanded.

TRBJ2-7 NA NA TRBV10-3 TGTGCCATCAGTGAGACACTAGTACGCGAGCAGTACTTC CAISETLVREQYF
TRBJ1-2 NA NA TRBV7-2 TGTGCCAGCAGCTTAGGTGGCAAAAACTATGGCTACACCTTC CASSLGGKNYGYTF
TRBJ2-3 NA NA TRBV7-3 TGTGCCAGCAGCTCCGGAGCAGATACGCAGTATTTT CASSSGADTQYF
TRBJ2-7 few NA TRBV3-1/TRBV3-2 TGTGCCAGCAGCCAAGATGTCTGGCAGACCGACTCCTACGAGCAGTACTTC CASSQDVWQTDSYEQYF
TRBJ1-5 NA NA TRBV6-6 TGTGCCAGCAAACACGCAAGCAATCAGCCCCAGCATTTT CASKHASNQPQHF
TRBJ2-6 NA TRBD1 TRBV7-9 TGTGCCAGCACCGCTCCCGGGACAGACTCTGGGGCCAACGTCCTGACTTTC CASTAPGTDSGANVLTF
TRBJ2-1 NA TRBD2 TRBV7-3 TGTGCCAGCAGCTTAACCCTAGCGGGAGCGAATGAGCAGTTCTTC CASSLTLAGANEQFF
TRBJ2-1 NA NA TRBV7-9 TGTGCCAGCAGCTTAGAGGACTACAATGAGCAGTTCTTC CASSLEDYNEQFF
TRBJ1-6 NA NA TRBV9 TGTGCCAGCAGCGTGGAGGGTTTATCCAATTCACCCCTCCACTTT CASSVEGLSNSPLHF
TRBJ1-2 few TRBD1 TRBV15 TGTGCCACCAGCAGAGGGGAACAGGGGCATGGCTACACCTTC CATSRGEQGHGYTF
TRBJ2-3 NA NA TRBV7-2 TGTGCCAGCAGCTTAGGGGCGGGCCGAAGCACAGATACGCAGTATTTT CASSLGAGRSTDTQYF
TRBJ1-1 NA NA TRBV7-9 TGTGCCAGCAGCTTAGAGGGGCAGTTGCAAGCTTTCTTT CASSLEGQLQAFF
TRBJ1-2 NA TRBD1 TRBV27 TGTGCCAGCAGTTTAGGGACAGGTCTTGGGGGCTACACCTTC CASSLGTGLGGYTF
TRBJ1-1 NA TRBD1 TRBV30 TGTGCCTGGAGAGACTGGAGGGGGCGCGGAACTGAAGCTTTCTTT CAWRDWRGRGTEAFF
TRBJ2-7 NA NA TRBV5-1 TGCGCCAGCAGCTTGGGCAACTCCTACGAGCAGTACTTC CASSLGNSYEQYF
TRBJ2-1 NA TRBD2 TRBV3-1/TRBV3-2 TGTGCCAGCAGCCGACAAGTAGCGGGAGTTGGGAATGAGCAGTTCTTC CASSRQVAGVGNEQFF
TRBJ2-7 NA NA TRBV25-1 TGTGCCAGCAGTGACCGCCACTACGAGCAGTACTTC CASSDRHYEQYF
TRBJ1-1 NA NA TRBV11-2 TGTGCCAGCAGCCGTACTCCAACGCAGGACACTGAAGCTTTCTTT CASSRTPTQDTEAFF
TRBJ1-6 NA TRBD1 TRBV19 TGTGCCAGTACCGCAGCAGGGGGCATCCTTAATTCACCCCTCCACTTT CASTAAGGILNSPLHF
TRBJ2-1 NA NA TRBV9 TGTGCCAGCAGCGTAGAGGGTGAGCAGTTCTTC CASSVEGEQFF
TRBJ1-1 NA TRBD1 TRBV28 TGTGCCAGCAGCCCCTGGACAGGTGAATACACTGAAGCTTTCTTT CASSPWTGEYTEAFF
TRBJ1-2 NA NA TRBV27 TGTGCCAGCAGTTTATTGGGGGGGGTCGACGGCTACACCTTC CASSLLGGVDGYTF
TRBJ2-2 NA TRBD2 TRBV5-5 TGTGCCAGCAGCTTGGGGCTAGCGGGAAACGGGGAGCTGTTTTTT CASSLGLAGNGELFF
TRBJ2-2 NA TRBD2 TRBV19 TGTGCTAGTACGGTGCTAGCGGGAAACACCGGGGAGCTGTTTTTT CASTVLAGNTGELFF
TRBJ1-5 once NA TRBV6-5 TGTGCCAGCAGCTCGACAGGTTCCGTAGGTCAGCCCCAGCATTTT CASSSTGSVGQPQHF
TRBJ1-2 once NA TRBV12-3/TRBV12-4 TGTGCCAGCAGTTTACGGTCGGAGAGGCGCTACACCTTC CASSLRSERRYTF
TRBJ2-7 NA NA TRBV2 TGTGCCAGCAGTGAAAATGGGCGAACCTACGAGCAGTACTTC CASSENGRTYEQYF
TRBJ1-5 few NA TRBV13 TGTGCCAGCAGCTTAGGGGGCGTGCCGGGGCGGGGGCCCCAGCATTTT CASSLGGVPGRGPQHF
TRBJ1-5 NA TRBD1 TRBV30 TGTGCCTGGAGTGTGCCCCGACAGGGAGGGGGTCAGCCCCAGCATTTT CAWSVPRQGGGQPQHF
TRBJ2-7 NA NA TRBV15 TGTGCCACCAGCAGAGGCCGGTACTCCTACGAGCAGTACTTC CATSRGRYSYEQYF
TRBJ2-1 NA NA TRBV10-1 TGCGCCAGCAGTGACTCGACTAGAGGGGTTCGGAATGAGCAGTTCTTC CASSDSTRGVRNEQFF
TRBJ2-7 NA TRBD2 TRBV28 TGTGCCAGCAGTCTCCCTAGCGGGAGTAAGTACGAGCAGTACTTC CASSLPSGSKYEQYF
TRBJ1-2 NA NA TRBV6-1 TGTGCCAGCAGTGAAGTATCGGGACGTTATGGCTACACCTTC CASSEVSGRYGYTF
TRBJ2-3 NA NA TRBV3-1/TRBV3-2 TGTGCCAGCAGCCAAGATAAACTAGAAAGCACAGATACGCAGTATTTT CASSQDKLESTDTQYF
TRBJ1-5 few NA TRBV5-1 TGCGCCAGCAGCCCCGGGGCCGGGAACAATCAGCCCCAGCATTTT CASSPGAGNNQPQHF
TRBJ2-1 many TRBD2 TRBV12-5 TGTGCTAGTGGTTTGGGGGGACTAGCGGAGCAGTTCTTC CASGLGGLAEQFF
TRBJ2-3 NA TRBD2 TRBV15 TGTGCCACCAGCAGAGATCGAGGACCAGCGGGAGGGCCGGCGGGCACAGATACGCAGTATTTT CATSRDRGPAGGPAGTDTQYF
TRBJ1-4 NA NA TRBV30 TGTGCCTGTTCGGCAGGGGTTAATGAAAAACTGTTTTTT CACSAGVNEKLFF
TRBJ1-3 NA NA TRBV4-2 TGTGCCAGCAGCCAAGAGGCAGGGCGGAACACCATATATTTT CASSQEAGRNTIYF
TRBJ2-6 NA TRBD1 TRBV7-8 TGTGCCAGCAGCCCGGACAGGGTCGGGGCCAACGTCCTGACTTTC CASSPDRVGANVLTF
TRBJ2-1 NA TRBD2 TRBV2 TGTGCCAGCAGGGGACTAGCGGACAATGAGCAGTTCTTC CASRGLADNEQFF
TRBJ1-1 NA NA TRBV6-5 TGTGCCAGCAGTCCATCCCGACAGATGAACACTGAAGCTTTCTTT CASSPSRQMNTEAFF
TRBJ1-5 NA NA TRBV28 TGTGCCAGCAGTCTTACAGGGAATCAGCCCCAGCATTTT CASSLTGNQPQHF
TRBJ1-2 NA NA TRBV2 TGTGCCAGCAGGTTGGGGCGTAACTATGGCTACACCTTC CASRLGRNYGYTF